The 18 T cell receptor beta chains below were found in one sample sequenced in a study of PD-L1 blockade in urothelial cancer listed by TCRdb under 2017. Library method: the immunoSEQ multiplex PCR assay. TCRdb holds this immuneACCESS table with in-frame rearrangements only. Some clones are missing; in checked studies, unresolved V genes explain under half, and the rest has no known cause. The sample yields tens of thousands of clones; approximately 87% were counted once. The ten largest clones represent 4.5% of the sample. Explained via the paper, the time point label denotes: pretreatment peripheral blood. Material: PBMCs, obtained around atezolizumab (anti-PD-L1) treatment. These receptors all come from a man aged 65 to 85 with urothelial cancer.

V is TRBV5-1 and J is TRBJ2-5; TRBD2 matches 12 bases. The trim removed 5 bases at V and 3 bases at J, leaving 2 bases unmatched. The CDR3 totals 14 residues. Germline V gives CDR1 SGHRS, CDR2 YFSETQ. The CDR3 DNA reads as TGCGCCAGCAGTCGACTAGCGGGAGAAGAGACCCAGTACTTC. Its translation is CASSRLAGEETQYF.

The chain links TRBV18 to TRBJ1-5, with D tentatively TRBD1 (6 bases). CDR3 length: 13 amino acids. Trimming pared 1 base from V and 8 bases from J, leaving 9 bases between. Germline V lookup: CDR1 KGHSH, CDR2 LQKENI. The CDR3 nucleotides are TGTGCCAGCTCACCACGGGGGCATGAGCCCCAGCATTTT. This encodes CASSPRGHEPQHF.

This clone was recorded a few times. This rearrangement joins TRBV2 to TRBJ2-5; D might be TRBD2 (6 bases). Germline CDR1 reads SNHLY; CDR2 reads FYNNEI. The CDR3 runs 13 residues. Trimming shortened V by 6 bases and J by 2 bases, and 10 bases separated the two germline ends. DNA for the CDR3: TGTGCCAGCAGAGCCGGGAGACAAGAGACCCAGTACTTC. This translates into CASRAGRQETQYF.

The CDR3: CASVGDRPSGANVLTF. CDR3 in DNA: TGCGCCAGCGTCGGAGACAGGCCCTCTGGGGCCAACGTCCTGACTTTC. The V call is TRBV5-1, the J call TRBJ2-6, with D possibly being TRBD1 (6 bases). The CDR3 runs to 16 residues. Germline V gene sequence: CDR1 SGHRS, CDR2 YFSETQ. V was shortened by 7 bases and J by 0 bases, with 14 bases between the two germline ends.

This rearrangement joins TRBV2 to TRBJ2-1; 7 nucleotides line up with TRBD2. The CDR3 runs to 14 residues. Germline CDR1 and CDR2: SNHLY and FYNNEI. Losses at the gene ends were 2 bases for V and 6 bases for J; bases not matched to a gene: 4. The CDR3 sequence: CASSESGIGNEQFF. CDR3 DNA: TGTGCCAGCAGTGAAAGCGGGATCGGCAATGAGCAGTTCTTC.

This clone was counted once. This chain uses TRBV2 with TRBJ2-2, with TRBD1 matching over 7 bases. The trim removed 9 bases at V and 1 base at J, leaving 2 bases unmatched. This CDR3 has 13 residues. From germline, CDR1 is SNHLY and CDR2 FYNNEI. The CDR3 is CASDRVNTGELFF. The CDR3 DNA sequence: TGTGCCAGTGACAGGGTGAACACCGGGGAGCTGTTTTTT.

V usage is TRBV9 and J usage is TRBJ2-1; 12 bases match TRBD2. V lost 0 bases and J lost 13; bases outside the gene matches: 8. CDR1 and CDR2 from the germline V gene are SGDLS and YYNGEE. There are 15 residues in the CDR3. The CDR3 DNA reads as TGTGCCAGCAGCGTAGCTACGACTAGCGGGAGTGGTCAGTTCTTC. It translates to CASSVATTSGSGQFF.

The chain has TRBV27 and TRBJ2-5; 7 bases are a match to TRBD2. CDR3 length: 16 residues. The junction had 9 bases not matched to a gene; V was cut back by 5 bases and J by 0 bases. Germline V gene data show CDR1 as MNHEY and CDR2 as SMNVEV (reference sequence). In DNA, the CDR3 is TGTGCCAGCAGTGCCGGCCAACTAGCGAACCAAGAGACCCAGTACTTC. This sequence encodes CASSAGQLANQETQYF.

The chain employs TRBV7-2 and TRBJ2-1, with a tentative D call TRBD2 (6 bases). The CDR3 runs 14 residues. Trimming stripped 3 bases from V and 7 bases from J, with 13 bases between. Germline CDR1 and CDR2: SGHTA and FQGNSA. The CDR3 spells CASSFSGFINEQFF. CDR3 nucleotide sequence: TGTGCCAGCAGCTTTAGCGGCTTCATAAATGAGCAGTTCTTC.

The J gene is TRBJ1-1, the V gene TRBV13, with TRBD1 as a possible D gene (5 bases). The CDR3 sequence is 14 residues long. Germline V CDR1 and CDR2: PRHDT, FYEKMQ (reference sequence). Deletions cut 5 bases from V and 2 bases from J, with 12 bases between. The chain's CDR3 is CASSIRQINTEAFF. The CDR3 coding sequence is TGTGCCAGCAGCATCCGACAGATCAACACTGAAGCTTTCTTT.

V usage is TRBV5-4 and J usage is TRBJ2-5, with D maybe TRBD1 (6 bases). Between the trimmed V and J ends, which lost 4 bases and 5 bases, there was a span of 18 bases. CDR3 length: 15 residues. In germline, CDR1 is SGHNT, CDR2 YYREEE (reference sequence). CDR3 DNA: TGTGCCAGCAGCAAGCAGGACAGTTTTTCGGAGACCCAGTACTTC. Protein product: CASSKQDSFSETQYF.

The chain recombines TRBV5-1 with TRBJ2-1; 9 bases match TRBD2. The J segment lost 7 bases and the V segment lost 0 bases, leaving 5 bases of the junction unmatched. Germline V CDR1 and CDR2: SGHRS, YFSETQ. The CDR3 length is 15 residues. The CDR3 nucleotides are TGCGCCAGCAGCTTGGCAGCGGGAGGCTGGAATGAGCAGTTCTTC. Translated: CASSLAAGGWNEQFF.

This clone was counted a few times. The rearrangement joins TRBV10-3 to TRBJ2-1, with 7 bases lining up with TRBD1. This CDR3 is 16 amino acids long. Germline assignment: CDR1 ENHRY and CDR2 SYGVKD. Trimming removed 4 bases from V and 7 bases from J; junction bases left unmatched: 13. This CDR3 is CAISAPRGTASNEQFF. The DNA for the CDR3 is TGTGCCATCAGTGCGCCTAGGGGGACAGCATCTAATGAGCAGTTCTTC.

The chain carries TRBV5-4 and TRBJ2-5; TRBD2 aligns across 13 bases. Unmatched junction bases numbered 7, after V lost 3 bases and J lost 5 bases. Germline V gene lookup returns CDR1 SGHNT and CDR2 YYREEE (reference sequence). The CDR3 extends over 16 amino acids. The CDR3 here is CASSSGTTSGRETQYF. CDR3 DNA sequence: TGTGCCAGCAGCTCAGGGACGACTAGCGGGAGGGAGACCCAGTACTTC.

V usage is TRBV19 and J usage is TRBJ2-1, with D perhaps TRBD1 (6 bases). Trimming left V 6 bases short and J 7 bases short, with 13 bases between. Per the germline V gene, CDR1 is LNHDA and CDR2 is SQIVND (reference sequence). The CDR3 totals 13 residues. CDR3 nucleotide sequence: TGTGCCAGTAGGGGGGCCCAACGGAATGAGCAGTTCTTC. It specifies CASRGAQRNEQFF.

The chain uses TRBV9 and TRBJ2-3; possible D gene TRBD1, 6 bases. Germline loops: CDR1 SGDLS, CDR2 YYNGEE. Trimming shortened V by 3 bases and J by 3 bases, and 8 bases separated the two germline ends. The length of the CDR3 is 13 residues. CDR3 DNA: TGTGCCAGCAGCGGACAGGAAACAGATACGCAGTATTTT. Amino acids: CASSGQETDTQYF.

V gene TRBV4-1 combines with J gene TRBJ2-7; unclear D gene. V lost 0 bases, J lost 6 bases, and 12 bases lay in between. CDR1 and CDR2 (germline): MGHRA, YSYEKL. CDR3 length: 14 residues. The CDR3 protein is CASSQDYAIGEQYF. Here the CDR3 DNA reads TGCGCCAGCAGCCAAGATTACGCCATCGGCGAGCAGTACTTC.

The rearrangement joins TRBV9 to TRBJ2-5, with 7 bases identical to TRBD1. The CDR3 is 14 residues long. Germline V gene data show CDR1 as SGDLS and CDR2 as YYNGEE. J lost 8 bases, V lost 4 bases, and 11 bases had no gene match. The CDR3 spells CASSPGQASQTQYF. CDR3 in DNA: TGTGCCAGCAGCCCCGGACAGGCATCCCAAACCCAGTACTTC.